This T cell receptor beta chain is drawn from a study of beta chain features in type 1 diabetes. The length of the CDR3 is 15 residues. Trimming left V 5 bases short and J 0 bases short, with 11 bases between. CDR1 is SEHNR and CDR2 is FQNEAQ in the germline V gene (reference sequence). Every isolated RNA sample was fully reverse transcribed, so sequencing captured expressed TCRB transcripts. Clones were read by immunoSEQ multiplex PCR, and TCRdb kept only the in-frame ones, dropping some. The table has just over 600,000 clones, around 16% seen once. This chain joins TRBV7-9 and TRBJ1-3; D may be TRBD1 (5 bases). The receptor was derived from a man aged 18 to 30 in good health. Specimen: naive CD4+ T cells from blood. CDR3 nucleotide sequence: TGTGCCAGCAGCCGGAGAGGGGTCTCTGGAAACACCATATATTTT. Its translation is CASSRRGVSGNTIYF.